These 12 T cell receptor beta chains were all obtained from the same sample, sequenced in a study of cytomegalovirus exposure and HLA in healthy donors. The PCR had 60 Vbeta and 13 Jbeta primers. Data came from immunoSEQ multiplex PCR; TCRdb stores just in-frame clones and leaves some out. This table has some 190,000 clones, 80% appearing once. Sequencing was carried out using PBMCs. These receptors came from a woman aged 25 to 39 in good health and CMV-seronegative.

The chain uses TRBV9 and TRBJ2-1; D perhaps matches TRBD2 (7 bases). Trimming left V 0 bases short and J 0 bases short, with 13 bases between. Germline V gives CDR1 SGDLS, CDR2 YYNGEE. This CDR3 contains 17 residues. CDR3 sequence reads: CASSVGTAGSSYNEQFF. As DNA, the CDR3 is TGTGCCAGCAGCGTAGGGACAGCGGGGAGCTCCTACAATGAGCAGTTCTTC.

This clone was observed a handful of times. The chain recombines TRBV5-1 with TRBJ2-2; D gene unclear. The CDR3 extends over 15 amino acids. Germline CDR1 and CDR2: SGHRS and YFSETQ. V was pared by 0 bases and J by 1 base, with 7 bases between. CDR3: CASSLGAGNTGELFF. CDR3 nucleotides: TGCGCCAGCAGCTTGGGTGCAGGGAACACCGGGGAGCTGTTTTTT.

This clone has a single count. This rearrangement joins TRBV29-1 to TRBJ1-2; D is perhaps TRBD1 (6 bases). The CDR3 covers 13 residues. Germline V gene lookup returns CDR1 SQVTM and CDR2 ANQGSEA. Trimming stripped 6 bases from V and 4 bases from J, with 15 bases between. CDR3 region: CSVTGSSTYGYTF. For the CDR3, the DNA is TGCAGCGTCACAGGGTCATCCACCTATGGCTACACCTTC.

The gene calls are TRBV23-1 and TRBJ1-2; possibly TRBD1 for D (5 bases). TRBV23-1 counts as an open reading frame of uncertain function. Trimming took off 0 bases at V and 8 bases at J, with 10 bases between the two ends. This CDR3 is 13 amino acids long. CDR3 bases: TGCGCCAGCAGTCAATCGTCAGGGCGCGGCTACACCTTC. This codes for CASSQSSGRGYTF.

The genes are TRBV5-1 and TRBJ1-6, with TRBD1 as a possible D gene (6 bases). CDR1 SGHRS and CDR2 YFSETQ come from the germline V gene. The CDR3 is 15 residues long. Trimming took 6 bases from V and 7 from J, leaving 17 bases between them. The CDR3 reads CASTTGQGSNSPLHF. DNA for the CDR3: TGCGCCAGCACCACAGGGCAGGGAAGCAATTCACCCCTCCACTTT.

The genes are TRBV2 and TRBJ1-1; no clear D gene. Germline CDR1 SNHLY, CDR2 FYNNEI. Between the trimmed V and J ends, which lost 4 bases and 4 bases, there was a span of 10 bases. This CDR3 spans 13 amino acids. The chain's CDR3 is CASSGGGGTEAFF. The CDR3 region has the DNA TGTGCCAGCAGTGGGGGAGGTGGCACTGAAGCTTTCTTT.

V usage is TRBV6-5 and J usage is TRBJ1-5, with TRBD1 identical over 11 bases. The CDR3 runs to 15 residues. Germline trimming cut 2 bases from V and 7 bases from J; bases unmatched to any gene: 4. CDR1 and CDR2 (germline): MNHEY, SVGAGI. CDR3 DNA sequence: TGTGCCAGCAGTTACGGGACAGGGGGTGGACAGCCCCAGCATTTT. Encoded protein: CASSYGTGGGQPQHF.

This clone was seen more than once but under ten times. This chain uses TRBV7-2 with TRBJ1-6; the D is unclear. Germline V gene data show CDR1 as SGHTA and CDR2 as FQGNSA. The CDR3 is 14 amino acids. The ends were cut back, 1 base at V and 7 bases at J, with 8 bases in the middle. CDR3 DNA: TGTGCCAGCAGCTTAGTTCCCGGGAATTCACCCCTCCACTTT. Protein product: CASSLVPGNSPLHF.

The table lists this clone with a few counts. The rearrangement links TRBV18 to TRBJ2-2; 8 positions agree with TRBD1. Germline V CDR1 and CDR2: KGHSH, LQKENI. After removal of 4 bases from V and 4 bases from J, the junction contained 5 bases not matched to a gene. The CDR3 is 15 residues long. CDR3 protein: CASSLPGGGTGELFF. The CDR3 DNA reads as TGTGCCAGCTCACTCCCAGGGGGCGGCACCGGGGAGCTGTTTTTT. The entire variable domain, with the rest obtained from reference TRBV18 and TRBJ2-2, is as follows: NAGVMQNPRHLVRRRGQEARLRCSPMKGHSHVYWYRQLPEEGLKFMVYLQKENIIDESGMPKERFSAEFPKEGPSILRIQQVVRGDSAAYFCASSLPGGGTGELFFGEGSRLTVL.

The chain recombines TRBV6-4 with TRBJ1-2; 7 positions match TRBD1. With 5 bases clipped from V and 8 bases from J, the junction kept 14 bases outside the gene matches. CDR3 length: 15 residues. From germline, CDR1 is MRHNA and CDR2 SNTAGT. The CDR3 nucleotides are TGTGCCAGCAGTCCCTTGCCAGCGGTAGGGGGCGGCTACACCTTC. This sequence encodes CASSPLPAVGGGYTF.

The rearrangement links TRBV7-7 to TRBJ2-1; D remains ambiguous. The CDR3 contains 15 residues. Germline assignment: CDR1 SSHAT and CDR2 FNYEAQ (reference sequence). Trimming removed 4 bases at V and 0 bases at J, with 10 bases between. The chain's CDR3 is CASSSQMSSYNEQFF. In nucleotides, the CDR3 is TGTGCCAGCAGCTCACAGATGAGCTCCTACAATGAGCAGTTCTTC.

The chain employs TRBV9 and TRBJ2-1, with a weak D call TRBD1 (6 bases). The germline V gene has CDR1 SGDLS and CDR2 YYNGEE. The CDR3 loop spans 16 amino acids. The ends were cut back, 2 bases at V and 7 bases at J, with 19 bases in the middle. CDR3 DNA sequence: TGTGCCAGCAGCGTCGGGGCAAACAGGGCCCTTAATGAGCAGTTCTTC. Translating gives CASSVGANRALNEQFF.